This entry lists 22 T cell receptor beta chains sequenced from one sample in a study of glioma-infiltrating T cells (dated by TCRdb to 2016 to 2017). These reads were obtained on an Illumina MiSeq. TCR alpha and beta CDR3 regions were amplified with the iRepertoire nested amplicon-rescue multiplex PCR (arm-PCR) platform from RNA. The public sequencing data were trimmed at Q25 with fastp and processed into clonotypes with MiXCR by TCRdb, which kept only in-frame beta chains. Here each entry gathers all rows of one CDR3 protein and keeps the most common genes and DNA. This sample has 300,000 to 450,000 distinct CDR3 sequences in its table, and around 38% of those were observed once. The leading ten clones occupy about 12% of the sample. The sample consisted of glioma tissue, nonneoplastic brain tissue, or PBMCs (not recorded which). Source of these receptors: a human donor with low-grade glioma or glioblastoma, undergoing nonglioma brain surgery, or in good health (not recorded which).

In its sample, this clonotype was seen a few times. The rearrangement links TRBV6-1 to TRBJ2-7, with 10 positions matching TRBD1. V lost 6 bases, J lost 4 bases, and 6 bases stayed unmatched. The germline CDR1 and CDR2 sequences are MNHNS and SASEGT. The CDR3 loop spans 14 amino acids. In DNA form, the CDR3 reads TGTGCCAGCAGCACGTCGGACAGGGGGTACGAGCAGTACTTC. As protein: CASSTSDRGYEQYF.

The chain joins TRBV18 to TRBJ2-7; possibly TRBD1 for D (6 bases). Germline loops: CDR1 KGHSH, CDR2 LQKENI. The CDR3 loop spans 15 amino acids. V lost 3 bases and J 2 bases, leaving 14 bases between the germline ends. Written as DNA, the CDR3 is TGTGCCAGCTCACCGGCAGGGGCCGAAACCTACGAGCAGTACTTC. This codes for CASSPAGAETYEQYF.

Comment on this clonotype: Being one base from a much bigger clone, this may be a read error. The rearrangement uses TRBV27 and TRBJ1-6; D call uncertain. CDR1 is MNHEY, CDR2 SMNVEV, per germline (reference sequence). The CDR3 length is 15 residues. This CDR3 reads CASSLGPHSYSPLRF. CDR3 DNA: TGTGCCAGCAGTTTGGGTCCCCATAGTTATTCACCCCTCCGCTTT.

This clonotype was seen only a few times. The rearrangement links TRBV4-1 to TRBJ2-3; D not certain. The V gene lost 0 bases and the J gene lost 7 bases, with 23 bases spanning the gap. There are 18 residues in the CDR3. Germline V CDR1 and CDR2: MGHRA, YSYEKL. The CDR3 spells CASSQDTPRPELGYTQYF. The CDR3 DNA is TGCGCCAGCAGCCAAGATACCCCCCGACCCGAACTTGGGTATACGCAGTATTTT.

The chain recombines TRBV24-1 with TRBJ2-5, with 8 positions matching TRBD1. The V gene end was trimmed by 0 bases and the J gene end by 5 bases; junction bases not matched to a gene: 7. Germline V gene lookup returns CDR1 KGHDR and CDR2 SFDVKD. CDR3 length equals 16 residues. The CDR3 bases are TGTGCCACCAGTGATTTGCCCGGACAGGGCGACGAGACCCAGTACTTC. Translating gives CATSDLPGQGDETQYF.

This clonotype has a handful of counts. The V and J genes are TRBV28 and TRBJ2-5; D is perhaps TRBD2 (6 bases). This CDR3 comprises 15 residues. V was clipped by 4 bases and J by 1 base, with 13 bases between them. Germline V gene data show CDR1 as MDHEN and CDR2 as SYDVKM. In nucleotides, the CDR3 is TGTGCCAGCAGTTCCTCCGGGACTCTCCAAGAGACCCAGTACTTC. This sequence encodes CASSSSGTLQETQYF.

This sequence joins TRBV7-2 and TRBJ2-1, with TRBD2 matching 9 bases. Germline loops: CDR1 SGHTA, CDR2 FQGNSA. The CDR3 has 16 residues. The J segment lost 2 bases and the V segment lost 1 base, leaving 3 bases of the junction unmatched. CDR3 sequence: CASSLVAGVTYNEQFF. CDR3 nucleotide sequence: TGTGCCAGCAGCTTAGTAGCGGGAGTCACCTACAATGAGCAGTTCTTC.

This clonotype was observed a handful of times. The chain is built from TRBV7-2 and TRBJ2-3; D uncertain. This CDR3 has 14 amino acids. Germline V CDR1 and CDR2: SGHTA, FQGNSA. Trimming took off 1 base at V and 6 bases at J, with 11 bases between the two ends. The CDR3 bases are TGTGCCAGCAGCTTAGTGAAAAGGATGGATACGCAGTATTTT. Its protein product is CASSLVKRMDTQYF.

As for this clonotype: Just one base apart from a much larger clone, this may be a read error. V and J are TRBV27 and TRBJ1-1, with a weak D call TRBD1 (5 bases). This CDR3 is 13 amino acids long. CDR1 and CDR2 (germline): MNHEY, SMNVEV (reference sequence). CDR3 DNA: TGTGCCAGCAGTCACAGGTTCGACACTGAAGCTTCCTTT. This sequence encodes CASSHRFDTEASF.

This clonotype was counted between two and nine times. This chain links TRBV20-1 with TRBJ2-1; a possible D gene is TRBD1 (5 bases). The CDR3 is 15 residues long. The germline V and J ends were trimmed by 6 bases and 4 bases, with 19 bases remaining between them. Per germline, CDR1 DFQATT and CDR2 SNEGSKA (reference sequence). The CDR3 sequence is CSASGRAQAYNEQFF. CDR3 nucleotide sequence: TGCAGTGCCTCTGGCAGGGCACAGGCTTACAATGAGCAGTTCTTC.

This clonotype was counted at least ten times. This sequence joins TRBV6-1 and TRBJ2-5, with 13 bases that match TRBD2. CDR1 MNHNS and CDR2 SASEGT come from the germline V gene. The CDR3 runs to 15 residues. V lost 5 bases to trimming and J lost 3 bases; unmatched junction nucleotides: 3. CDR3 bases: TGTGCCAGCAGTTCCGGACTAGCGGGAGAAGAGACCCAGTACTTC. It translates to CASSSGLAGEETQYF.

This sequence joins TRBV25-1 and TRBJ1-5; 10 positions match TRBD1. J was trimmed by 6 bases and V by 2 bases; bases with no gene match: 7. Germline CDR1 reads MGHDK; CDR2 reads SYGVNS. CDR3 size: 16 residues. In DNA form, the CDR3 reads TGTGCCAGCAGTGAAAACGACAGGGGGCTGAGTCAGCCCCAGCATTTT. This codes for CASSENDRGLSQPQHF.

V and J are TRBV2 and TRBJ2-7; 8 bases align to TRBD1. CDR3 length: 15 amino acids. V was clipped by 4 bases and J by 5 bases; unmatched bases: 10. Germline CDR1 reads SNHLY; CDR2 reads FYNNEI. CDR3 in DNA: TGTGCCAGCAGTGGGGACAGGTTCAGGTCCAACGAGCAGTACTTC. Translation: CASSGDRFRSNEQYF.

DNA of the CDR3: TGCAGTGCTAGAGGGCTGGACAGGGGAATAGAGACCCAGTACTTC. It translates to CSARGLDRGIETQYF. J is TRBJ2-5 and V is TRBV20-1; 9 bases map to TRBD1. The germline gives CDR1 DFQATT, CDR2 SNEGSKA (reference sequence). CDR3 length: 15 residues. V was pared by 1 base and J by 4 bases, with 7 bases of the junction left unmatched.

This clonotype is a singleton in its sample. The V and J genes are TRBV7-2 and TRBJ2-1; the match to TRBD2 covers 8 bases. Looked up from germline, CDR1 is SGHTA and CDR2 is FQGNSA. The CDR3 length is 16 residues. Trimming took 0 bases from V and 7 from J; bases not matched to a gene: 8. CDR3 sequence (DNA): TGTGCCAGCAGCTTAGCGAACCCCGGGAGGGGAAATGAGCAGTTCTTC. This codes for CASSLANPGRGNEQFF.

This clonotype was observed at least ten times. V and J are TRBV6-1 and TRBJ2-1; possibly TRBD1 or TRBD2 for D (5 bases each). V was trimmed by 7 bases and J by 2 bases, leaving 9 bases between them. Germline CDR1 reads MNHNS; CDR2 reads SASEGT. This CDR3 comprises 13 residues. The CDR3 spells CASIGTTYNEQFF. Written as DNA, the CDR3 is TGTGCCAGCATCGGGACGACCTACAATGAGCAGTTCTTC.

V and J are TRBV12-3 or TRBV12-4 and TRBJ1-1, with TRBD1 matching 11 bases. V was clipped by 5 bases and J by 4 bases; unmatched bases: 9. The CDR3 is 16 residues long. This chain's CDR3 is CASSVPGQGVFTEAFF. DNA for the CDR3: TGTGCCAGCAGTGTACCGGGACAGGGGGTGTTCACTGAAGCTTTCTTT.

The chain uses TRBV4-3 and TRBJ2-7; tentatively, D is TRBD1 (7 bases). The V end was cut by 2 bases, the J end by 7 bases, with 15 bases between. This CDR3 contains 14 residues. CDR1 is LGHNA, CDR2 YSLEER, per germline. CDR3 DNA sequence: TGCGCCAGCAGCCAAAGGTCAGGGGGAGGTGAGCAGTACTTC. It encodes CASSQRSGGGEQYF.

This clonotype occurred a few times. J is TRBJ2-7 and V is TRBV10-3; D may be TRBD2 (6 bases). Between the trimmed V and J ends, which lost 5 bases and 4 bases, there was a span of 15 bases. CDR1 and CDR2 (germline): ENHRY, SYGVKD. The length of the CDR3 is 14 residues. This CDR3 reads CAISLTSLPYEQYF. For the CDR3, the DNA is TGTGCCATCAGTCTTACTAGCCTACCGTACGAGCAGTACTTC.

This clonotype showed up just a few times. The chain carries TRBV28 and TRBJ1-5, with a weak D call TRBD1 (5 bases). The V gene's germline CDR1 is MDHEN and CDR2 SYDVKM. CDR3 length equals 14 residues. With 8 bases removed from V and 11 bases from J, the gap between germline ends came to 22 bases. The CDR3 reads CASDKIQRGGAQHF. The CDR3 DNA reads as TGTGCCAGCGATAAAATACAGCGGGGGGGGGCCCAGCATTTT.

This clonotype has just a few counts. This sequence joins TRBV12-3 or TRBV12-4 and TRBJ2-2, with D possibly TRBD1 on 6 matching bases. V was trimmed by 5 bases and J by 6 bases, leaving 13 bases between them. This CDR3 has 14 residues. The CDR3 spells CASSNTGSSGELFF. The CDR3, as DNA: TGTGCCAGCAGTAATACAGGGTCTTCCGGGGAGCTGTTTTTT.

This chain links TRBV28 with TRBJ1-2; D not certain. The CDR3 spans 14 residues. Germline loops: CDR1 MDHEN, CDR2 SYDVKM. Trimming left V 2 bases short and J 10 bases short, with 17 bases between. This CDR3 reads CASSLRRRNYNYTF. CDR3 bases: TGTGCCAGCAGTTTAAGAAGACGGAACTATAACTACACCTTC.